A single sample gave rise to the 20 T cell receptor beta chains below, sequenced in a study of CD8 T cells in Susac syndrome. The RNA, 0.5 to 1 ug, was put through reverse transcription using random hexamers. TCRdb reprocessed the immunoSEQ multiplex PCR reads via MiXCR and lists one record per CDR3 protein. The table has 160,000 or so distinct CDR3 sequences, about 95% seen once. The sequenced material came from CD8+ T cells from PBMCs. These receptors came from a human donor with multiple sclerosis.

Only one count was recorded for this clonotype. The rearrangement joins TRBV6-1 to TRBJ2-7; 11 bases are shared with TRBD2. The length of the CDR3 is 17 residues. J was trimmed by 1 base and V by 5 bases; bases with no gene match: 10. Per the germline V gene, CDR1 is MNHNS and CDR2 is SASEGT. Here the CDR3 reads CASSPGLAATRSYEQYF. The CDR3 DNA reads as TGTGCCAGCAGTCCGGGACTAGCGGCAACTCGGTCCTACGAGCAGTACTTC.

V and J are TRBV27 and TRBJ2-1, with 13 bases that match TRBD2. Germline CDR1 is MNHEY and CDR2 is SMNVEV (reference sequence). The CDR3 runs to 18 residues. The trim removed 4 bases at V and 2 bases at J, leaving 8 bases unmatched. In DNA form, the CDR3 reads TGTGCCAGCAGTTCCCAACTAGCGGGAGGGCCCCCCTACAATGAGCAGTTCTTC. Its translation: CASSSQLAGGPPYNEQFF.

The chain joins TRBV20-1 to TRBJ2-3, with D tentatively TRBD2 (5 bases). CDR1 and CDR2 from the germline V gene are DFQATT and SNEGSKA (reference sequence). The CDR3 totals 17 residues. V was cut by 3 bases and J by 2 bases, with 21 bases left in between. The CDR3 sequence: CSASPPSSLVFTDTQYF. The CDR3 coding sequence is TGCAGTGCTAGTCCCCCCTCATCACTAGTTTTCACAGATACGCAGTATTTT.

CDR3 nucleotide sequence: TGTGCCAGCAGTCCGGCAGGGGCGATATACGAGCAGTACTTC. This sequence encodes CASSPAGAIYEQYF. This rearrangement joins TRBV28 to TRBJ2-7; D possibly corresponds to TRBD1 (6 bases). Germline V lookup: CDR1 MDHEN, CDR2 SYDVKM. This CDR3 comprises 14 residues. The ends were cut back, 5 bases at V and 4 bases at J, with 15 bases in the middle.

The chain recombines TRBV28 with TRBJ2-7, with D hard to call. The CDR3 contains 12 residues. Germline values: CDR1 MDHEN, CDR2 SYDVKM. Trimming stripped 3 bases from V and 5 bases from J, with 8 bases between. The CDR3 nucleotides are TGTGCCAGCAGTTTCCAAGAGAACGAGCAGTACTTC. Translated, it gives CASSFQENEQYF. Drawing the rest from reference TRBV28 and TRBJ2-7, the complete variable domain is DVKVTQSSRYLVKRTGEKVFLECVQDMDHENMFWYRQDPGLGLRLIYFSYDVKMKEKGDIPEGYSVSREKKERFSLILESASTNQTSMYLCASSFQENEQYFGPGTRLTVT.

This chain joins TRBV20-1 and TRBJ2-5, with unresolved D. There are 10 residues in the CDR3. The germline V and J ends were trimmed by 5 bases and 4 bases, with 5 bases remaining between them. Germline V gene sequence: CDR1 DFQATT, CDR2 SNEGSKA (reference sequence). The CDR3 DNA follows: TGCAGTGCTTCGGTAGAGACCCAGTACTTC. Amino acid sequence: CSASVETQYF.

The V call is TRBV6-6, the J call TRBJ2-1; D ambiguous. This CDR3 contains 15 residues. Trimming stripped 2 bases from V and 6 bases from J, with 14 bases between. Germline values: CDR1 MNHNY, CDR2 SVGAGI (reference sequence). The CDR3 DNA sequence: TGTGCCAGCAGTTACGATCCTGGATTCTTCAATGAGCAGTTCTTC. Translating it yields CASSYDPGFFNEQFF.

The chain joins TRBV7-6 to TRBJ2-6; D is possibly TRBD1 (6 bases). V lost 5 bases and J 0 bases, leaving 20 bases between the germline ends. Germline CDR1 is SGHVS and CDR2 is FNYEAQ. CDR3 size: 19 residues. The CDR3 region has the DNA TGTGCCAGCAGCGCCGATTATGGGCAGGGGAGCTCTGGGGCCAACGTCCTGACTTTC. Amino acids: CASSADYGQGSSGANVLTF.

The chain joins TRBV5-6 to TRBJ1-5; D gene unclear. V lost 0 bases, J lost 6 bases, and 7 bases lay in between. Per the germline V gene, CDR1 is SGHDT and CDR2 is YYEEEE. This CDR3 has 13 amino acids. CDR3 in DNA: TGTGCCAGCAGCTTGGCCGAGGGTCAGCCCCAGCATTTT. Translated, it gives CASSLAEGQPQHF. The entire variable domain, with the rest obtained from reference TRBV5-6 and TRBJ1-5, is as follows: DAGVTQSPTHLIKTRGQQVTLRCSPKSGHDTVSWYQQALGQGPQFIFQYYEEEERQRGNFPDRFSGHQFPNYSSELNVNALLLGDSALYLCASSLAEGQPQHFGDGTRLSIL.

The V call is TRBV2, the J call TRBJ2-1; 10 positions match TRBD2. The V segment lost 8 bases and the J segment 5 bases; nucleotides outside the gene matches: 12. Germline assignment: CDR1 SNHLY and CDR2 FYNNEI. The CDR3 loop spans 16 amino acids. CDR3 DNA sequence: TGTGCCAGCGTGACGATAGCGGGGGGCGCTGACAATGAGCAGTTCTTC. Translation: CASVTIAGGADNEQFF.

The chain has TRBV27 and TRBJ2-7, with TRBD2 matching 12 bases. V was clipped by 10 bases and J by 2 bases; unmatched bases: 12. Germline V gene sequence: CDR1 MNHEY, CDR2 SMNVEV (reference sequence). CDR3 length: 16 residues. Written as DNA, the CDR3 is TGTGCCACTAAAGGACTAGCGGGACCAACGACCTACGAGCAGTACTTC. Translation: CATKGLAGPTTYEQYF.

The chain couples TRBV7-9 to TRBJ1-1; possible D gene TRBD1, 6 bases. This CDR3 has 16 amino acids. Germline CDR1 SEHNR, CDR2 FQNEAQ (reference sequence). Trimming shortened V by 1 base and J by 10 bases, and 22 bases separated the two germline ends. This chain's CDR3 is CASSLGGGDTGSGAFF. The CDR3 DNA sequence: TGTGCCAGCAGCTTAGGAGGGGGGGACACGGGCTCTGGAGCTTTCTTT.

The chain recombines TRBV4-2 with TRBJ1-5; D uncertain. Germline-derived CDR1 and CDR2 are LGHNA and YNFKEQ. The CDR3 has 15 amino acids. Trimming took 1 base from V and 6 from J, leaving 13 bases between them. CDR3 in amino acids: CASSQGGSGGQPQHF. The CDR3 nucleotides are TGTGCCAGCAGCCAAGGGGGTTCGGGTGGTCAGCCCCAGCATTTT.

The rearrangement uses TRBV27 and TRBJ2-5, with 8 bases fitting TRBD1. The germline V gene encodes CDR1 MNHEY and CDR2 SMNVEV (reference sequence). Trimming took 3 bases from V and 5 from J; bases not matched to a gene: 8. CDR3 length: 15 amino acids. The chain's CDR3 is CASSFEGQGRETQYF. For the CDR3, the DNA is TGTGCCAGCAGTTTCGAAGGACAGGGACGGGAGACCCAGTACTTC.

The chain links TRBV29-1 to TRBJ2-1; 11 bases agree with TRBD2. The junction had 8 bases not matched to a gene; V was cut back by 1 base and J by 0 bases. This CDR3 is built from 18 residues. Per the germline V gene, CDR1 is SQVTM and CDR2 is ANQGSEA. The CDR3: CSVEGLAGLMSSYNEQFF. The CDR3 bases are TGCAGCGTTGAAGGACTAGCGGGACTCATGAGCTCCTACAATGAGCAGTTCTTC.

This clonotype was found once. The gene calls are TRBV25-1 and TRBJ2-7; tentatively, D is TRBD1 or TRBD2 (6 bases each). Trimming left V 8 bases short and J 2 bases short, with 19 bases between. The germline CDR1 and CDR2 sequences are MGHDK and SYGVNS. The CDR3 covers 15 residues. The CDR3 DNA is TGTGCCAGCGGAGGGGGAGCCTCCGCTGCCTACGAGCAGTACTTC. It yields the protein CASGGGASAAYEQYF.

This clonotype came up once. The chain links TRBV20-1 to TRBJ1-4, with 9 bases identical to TRBD1. The CDR3 spans 17 residues. From germline, CDR1 is DFQATT and CDR2 SNEGSKA (reference sequence). V dropped 4 bases and J dropped 0; count of bases not matched to a gene: 9. For the CDR3, the DNA is TGCAGTGCTAAGATGGCGGGACAGGGAGCAACTAATGAAAAACTGTTTTTT. It specifies CSAKMAGQGATNEKLFF.

This clonotype has only one observation. The V and J genes are TRBV15 and TRBJ2-5, with D perhaps assigned TRBD1 or TRBD2 (5 bases each). CDR1 and CDR2 from the germline V gene are LNHNV and YYDKDF (reference sequence). This CDR3 contains 15 residues. V shed 2 bases and J shed 0 bases, with 10 bases lying between them. The CDR3 protein is CATSRIPGHQETQYF. The DNA for the CDR3 is TGTGCCACCAGCAGAATCCCGGGACACCAAGAGACCCAGTACTTC.

This chain uses TRBV21-1 with TRBJ1-2; TRBD1, as called in the table, went unchecked against the DNA. TRBV21-1 represents a pseudogene. The CDR3 is 16 residues long. CDR3 nucleotide sequence: TGTGCCAGCAGCAAAAGTTACAGGGGAGCTAACTATGGCTACACCTTC. Encoded protein: CASSKSYRGANYGYTF.

The chain carries TRBV13 and TRBJ2-5; 13 bases map to TRBD2. Germline lookup yields CDR1 PRHDT and CDR2 FYEKMQ (reference sequence). V lost 5 bases to trimming and J lost 3 bases; unmatched junction nucleotides: 12. The CDR3 runs 18 residues. This chain's CDR3 is CASSPYGLAGVSEETQYF. CDR3 coding DNA: TGTGCCAGCAGCCCGTACGGACTAGCGGGAGTATCGGAAGAGACCCAGTACTTC.